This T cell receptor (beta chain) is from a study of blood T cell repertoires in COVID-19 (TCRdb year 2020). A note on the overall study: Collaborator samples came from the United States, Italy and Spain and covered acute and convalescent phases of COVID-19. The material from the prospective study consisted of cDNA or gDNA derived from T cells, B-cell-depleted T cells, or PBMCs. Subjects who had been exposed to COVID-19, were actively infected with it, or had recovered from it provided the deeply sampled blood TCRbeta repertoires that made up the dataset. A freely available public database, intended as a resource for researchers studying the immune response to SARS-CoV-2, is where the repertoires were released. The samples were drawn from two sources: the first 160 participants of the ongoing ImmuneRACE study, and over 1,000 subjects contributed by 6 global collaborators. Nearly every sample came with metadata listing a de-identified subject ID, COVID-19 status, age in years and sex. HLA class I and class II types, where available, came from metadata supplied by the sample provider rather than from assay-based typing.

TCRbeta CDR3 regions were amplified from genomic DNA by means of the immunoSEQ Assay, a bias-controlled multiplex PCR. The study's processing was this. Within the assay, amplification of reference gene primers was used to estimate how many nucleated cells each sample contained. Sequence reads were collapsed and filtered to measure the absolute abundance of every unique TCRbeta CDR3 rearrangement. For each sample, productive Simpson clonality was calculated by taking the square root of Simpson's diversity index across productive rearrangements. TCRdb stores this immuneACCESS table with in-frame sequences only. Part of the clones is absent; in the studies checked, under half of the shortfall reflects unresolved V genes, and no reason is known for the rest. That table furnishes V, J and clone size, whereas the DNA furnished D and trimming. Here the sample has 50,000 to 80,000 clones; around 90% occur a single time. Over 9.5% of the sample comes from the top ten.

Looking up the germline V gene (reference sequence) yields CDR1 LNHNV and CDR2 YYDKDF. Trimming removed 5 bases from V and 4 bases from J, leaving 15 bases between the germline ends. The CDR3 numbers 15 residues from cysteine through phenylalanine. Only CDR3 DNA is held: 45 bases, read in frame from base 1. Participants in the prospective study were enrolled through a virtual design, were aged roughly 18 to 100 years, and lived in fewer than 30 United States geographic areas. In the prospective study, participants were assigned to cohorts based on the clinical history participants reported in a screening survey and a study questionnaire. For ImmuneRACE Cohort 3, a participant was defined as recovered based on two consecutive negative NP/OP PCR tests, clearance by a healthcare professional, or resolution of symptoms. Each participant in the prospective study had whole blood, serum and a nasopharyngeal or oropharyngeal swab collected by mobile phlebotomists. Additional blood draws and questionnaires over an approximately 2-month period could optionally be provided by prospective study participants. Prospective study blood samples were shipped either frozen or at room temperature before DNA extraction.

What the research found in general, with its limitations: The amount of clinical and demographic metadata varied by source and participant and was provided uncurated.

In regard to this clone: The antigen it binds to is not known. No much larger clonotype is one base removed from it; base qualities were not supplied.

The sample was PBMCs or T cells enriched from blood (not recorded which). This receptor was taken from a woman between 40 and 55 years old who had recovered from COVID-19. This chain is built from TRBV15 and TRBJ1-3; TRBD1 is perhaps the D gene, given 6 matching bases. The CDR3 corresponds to CATSRGGLGGNTIYF. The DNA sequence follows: TGTGCCACCAGCCGGGGGGGGCTTGGCGGAAACACCATATATTTT. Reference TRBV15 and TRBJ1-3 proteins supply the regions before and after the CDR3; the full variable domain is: DAMVIQNPRYQVTQFGKPVTLSCSQTLNHNVMYWYQQKSSQAPKLLFHYYDKDFNNEADTPDNFQSRRPNTSFCFLDIRSPGLGDTAMYLCATSRGGLGGNTIYFGEGSWLTVV.